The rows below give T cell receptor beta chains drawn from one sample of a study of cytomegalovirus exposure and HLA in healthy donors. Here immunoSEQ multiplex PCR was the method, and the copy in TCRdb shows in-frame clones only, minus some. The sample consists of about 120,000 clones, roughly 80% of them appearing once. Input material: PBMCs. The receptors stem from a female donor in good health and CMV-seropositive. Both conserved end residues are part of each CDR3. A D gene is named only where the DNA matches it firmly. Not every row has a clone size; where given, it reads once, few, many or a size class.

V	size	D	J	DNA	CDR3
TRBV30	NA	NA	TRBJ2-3	TGTGCCTGGAGTGAGACGCTGCGGGATACGCAGTATTTT	CAWSETLRDTQYF
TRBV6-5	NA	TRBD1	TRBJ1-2	TGTGCCTCGTGGGACAGCTTCAACTATGGCTACACCTTC	CASWDSFNYGYTF
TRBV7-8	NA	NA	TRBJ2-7	TGTGCCAGCAGCTTACCGGTTTCCTACGAGCAGTACTTC	CASSLPVSYEQYF
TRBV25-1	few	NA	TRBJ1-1	TGTGCCAGCAGTGTGGACAGCCGAGCTTTCTTT	CASSVDSRAFF
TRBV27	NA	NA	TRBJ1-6	TGTGCCAGCAGCAATCGGGAGTACGGGATTTCACCCCTCCACTTT	CASSNREYGISPLHF
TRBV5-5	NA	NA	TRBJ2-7	TGTGCCAGCAGCTTGTTCCGGGACACCTACGAGCAGTACTTC	CASSLFRDTYEQYF
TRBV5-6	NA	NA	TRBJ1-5	TGTGCCAGCAGCTTGGGGGGCTTGGAGCCCCAGCATTTT	CASSLGGLEPQHF
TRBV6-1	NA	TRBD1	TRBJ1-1	TGTGCCAGCAGGGACAACAGGGGTTCGATGGTTGAAGCTTTCTTT	CASRDNRGSMVEAFF
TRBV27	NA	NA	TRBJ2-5	TGTGCCAGCAGTTTATTTACCCCGGGTGCCATCGGACAGCCGAAAGAGACCCAGTACTTC	CASSLFTPGAIGQPKETQYF
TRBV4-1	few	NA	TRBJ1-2	TGCGCCAGCAGCCAACAGGGGAATGTCTATGGCTACACCTTC	CASSQQGNVYGYTF
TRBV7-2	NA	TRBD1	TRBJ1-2	TGTGCCAGCAGCTCCTTCCGGGACAGCGGCGGCTACACCTTC	CASSSFRDSGGYTF
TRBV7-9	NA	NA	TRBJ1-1	TGTGCCAGCAGCCCCCCGGGCGGGGAACGGAAAGCTTTCTTT	CASSPPGGERKAFF
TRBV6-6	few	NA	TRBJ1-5	TGTGCCACGCGGGGGGGGTTTGGCAATCAGCCCCAGCATTTT	CATRGGFGNQPQHF
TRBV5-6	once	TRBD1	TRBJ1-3	TGTGCCAGCAGCTGGGGGACAGGGCTCTCTGGAAACACCATATATTTT	CASSWGTGLSGNTIYF
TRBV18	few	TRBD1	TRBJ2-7	TGTGCCAGCTCACCGGGGACAGGGACTAACTACGAGCAGTACTTC	CASSPGTGTNYEQYF
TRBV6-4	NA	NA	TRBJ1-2	TGTGCCAGCAGTGACAGGGCAGGGCCTTGCTATGGCTACACCTTC	CASSDRAGPCYGYTF
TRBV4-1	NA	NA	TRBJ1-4	TGCGCCAGCAGCCAAGGGGGGGAGGGTTATGAAAAACTGTTTTTT	CASSQGGEGYEKLFF
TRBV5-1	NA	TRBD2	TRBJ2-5	TGCGCCAGCACCGTTTCACCGGGAGGCCAAGAGACCCAGTACTTC	CASTVSPGGQETQYF
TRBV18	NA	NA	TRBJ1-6	TGTGCCAGCTCACCGGGGGCCCAAAGCTCCTATAATTCACCCCTCCACTTT	CASSPGAQSSYNSPLHF
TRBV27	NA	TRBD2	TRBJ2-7	TGTGCCAGCAGTCGCGGGAGGGGTCTTGAGCAGTACTTC	CASSRGRGLEQYF
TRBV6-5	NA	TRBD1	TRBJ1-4	TGTGCCAGCAGTTATAGGGGGACAGTCTATTCGGATCTGTTTTTT	CASSYRGTVYSDLFF
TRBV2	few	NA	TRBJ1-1	TGTGCCAGCAGTGCTCAGGGCCCTGAAGCTTTCTTT	CASSAQGPEAFF
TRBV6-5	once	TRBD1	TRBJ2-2	TGTGCCAGCAGTTTGGGACAGGGAAGCACCGGGGAGCTGTTTTTT	CASSLGQGSTGELFF
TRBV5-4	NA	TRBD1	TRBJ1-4	TGTGCCAGCAGCTCAGGGGGACGCGAAAAACTGTTTTTT	CASSSGGREKLFF
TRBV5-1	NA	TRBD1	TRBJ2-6	TGCGCCAGCAGCAGGACAGGGGAAAACTCTGGGGCCAACGTCCTGACTTTC	CASSRTGENSGANVLTF
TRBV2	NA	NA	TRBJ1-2	TGTGCCAGCAGTGGAGTTAACTATGGCTACACCTTC	CASSGVNYGYTF
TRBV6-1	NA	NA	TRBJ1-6	TGTGCCAGCACACGGTTCTCCCATAATTCACCCCTCCACTTT	CASTRFSHNSPLHF
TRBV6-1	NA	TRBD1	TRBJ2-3	TGTGCCAGCACCGACCAGGGGGCTGCAGATACGCAGTATTTT	CASTDQGAADTQYF
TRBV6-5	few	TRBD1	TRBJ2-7	TGTGCCAGCAGTTACTCCGGGACAGGTGGGTCCGAGCAGTACTTC	CASSYSGTGGSEQYF
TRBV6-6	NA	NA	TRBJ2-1	TGTGCCAGCAGTACCGATCAAGACAACAATGAGCAGTTCTTC	CASSTDQDNNEQFF
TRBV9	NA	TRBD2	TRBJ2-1	TGTGCCAGCAGCGTATTAGCGGGGGGGCATAGTGAGCAGTTCTTC	CASSVLAGGHSEQFF
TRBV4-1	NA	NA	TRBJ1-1	TGCGCCAGCAGCCAAATACCGGACAGTAACACTGAAGCTTTCTTT	CASSQIPDSNTEAFF
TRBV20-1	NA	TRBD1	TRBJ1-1	TGCAGTGCTAGACAGGGGGGCGCTTTCTTT	CSARQGGAFF